The 5 T cell receptor beta chains below come from one sample, sequenced in a study of OX40 agonist ivuxolimab in advanced cancers. Sequencing used immunoSEQ multiplex PCR; TCRdb keeps in-frame clones, though not all of them. The data contain fewer than 95,000 clones, approximately 85% of them singletons. This specimen was CD4+ or CD8+ T cells sorted from blood, taken in a trial of the OX40 agonist ivuxolimab. These receptors were taken from an adult with an advanced solid tumor such as melanoma, head and neck, liver or kidney cancer.

The rearrangement uses TRBV9 and TRBJ2-7, with TRBD2 matching 7 bases. Losses at the gene ends were 0 bases for V and 6 bases for J; bases not matched to a gene: 12. CDR1 is SGDLS and CDR2 is YYNGEE in the germline V gene. The CDR3 contains 16 residues. The CDR3 DNA is TGTGCCAGCAGCGTAGACGAGCGAGGGAGGGTTAGCGAGCAGTACTTC. Protein: CASSVDERGRVSEQYF.

The rearrangement joins TRBV5-6 to TRBJ2-1; TRBD1 might be the D (5 bases). Germline V gene lookup returns CDR1 SGHDT and CDR2 YYEEEE. This CDR3 is 14 amino acids long. The V end was cut by 6 bases, the J end by 0 bases, with 10 bases between. DNA for the CDR3: TGTGCCAGCACCCGACAGATCTCCTACAATGAGCAGTTCTTC. Protein product: CASTRQISYNEQFF.

This chain connects TRBV10-3 to TRBJ2-2; TRBD2 matches 10 bases. CDR3 length: 14 amino acids. CDR1 ENHRY and CDR2 SYGVKD come from the germline V gene. Trimming at V came to 7 bases and at J to 6 bases, leaving 5 bases not matched to a gene. The CDR3 coding sequence is TGTGCCATCATGCCTAGCGGGGGACCCGGGGAGCTGTTTTTT. As protein: CAIMPSGGPGELFF.

The chain joins TRBV9 to TRBJ2-3; D possibly corresponds to TRBD2 (6 bases). CDR3 length equals 15 residues. Germline assignment: CDR1 SGDLS and CDR2 YYNGEE. The V end was cut by 0 bases, the J end by 1 base, with 9 bases between. The CDR3 DNA follows: TGTGCCAGCAGCGTAGCGGAGCGGGGCACAGATACGCAGTATTTT. Residues: CASSVAERGTDTQYF.

The chain employs TRBV7-2 and TRBJ1-5; perhaps TRBD1 as D (6 bases). The CDR3 consists of 13 residues. Germline CDR1 and CDR2: SGHTA and FQGNSA. The V gene lost 5 bases and the J gene lost 7 bases, with 12 bases spanning the gap. The CDR3 DNA reads TGTGCCAGCAGCGAACAACAGGGACAGCCCCAGCATTTT. It codes for CASSEQQGQPQHF.